A selection of T cell receptor beta chains follows, all from one sample in a study of CD8+ T cells in alopecia areata. This table comes from immunoSEQ multiplex PCR, and its TCRdb copy is limited to in-frame clones, with some not included. The data contain nearly 200,000 clones, 55% to 75% of them singletons. The source material was CD4+ T cells sorted from blood, sampled at week 24, from a patient treated with tofacitinib. The receptors were gathered from a human donor with alopecia areata. The CDR3 runs from the conserved cysteine through the conserved F or W. The D gene is left open where the match is weak. Expanded clones get a size class; other rows say once, few or many, or leave the size out.

d_call clone_size j_call v_call cdr3_nt cdr3_aa
. . TRBJ1-3 TRBV30 TGTGCCTGGAGTGTAAGTGGGCGTCTTGCTGGAAACACCATATATTTT CAWSVSGRLAGNTIYF
TRBD1 . TRBJ1-2 TRBV27 TGTGCCAGCAGTTCGGGACAGGGCTTATATGGCTACACCTTC CASSSGQGLYGYTF
TRBD2 . TRBJ2-7 TRBV5-1 TGCGCCAGCAGCTTGGGGGACTACATCTCCTACGAGCAGTACTTC CASSLGDYISYEQYF
. . TRBJ2-7 TRBV21-1 TGTGCCAGCAGCAAAGCTGACGAGCAGTACTTC CASSKADEQYF
TRBD2 once TRBJ2-2 TRBV4-1 TGCGCCAGCAGCCAAGTACTAGCGGCGGGGGAGCTGTTTTTT CASSQVLAAGELFF
TRBD2 . TRBJ2-1 TRBV6-4 TGTGCCAGCAGTGGCGAGGCGGGGGGGCTCAATGAGCAGTTCTTC CASSGEAGGLNEQFF
TRBD1 once TRBJ2-1 TRBV7-9 TGTGCCAGCAGCATCACAGGGGTTGGTCTGCAGTTCTTC CASSITGVGLQFF
. . TRBJ1-2 TRBV4-1 TGCGCCAGCAGCCAAAGGGACGGTTATGGCTACACCTTC CASSQRDGYGYTF
. few TRBJ2-6 TRBV6-5 TGTGCCAGCAGATCTCCCTCCTCTGGGGCCAACGTCCTGACTTTC CASRSPSSGANVLTF
. . TRBJ2-3 TRBV5-1 TGCGCCAGCAGCTACGACTCAACCCCAGATACGCAGTATTTT CASSYDSTPDTQYF
. few TRBJ2-3 TRBV19 TGTGCCAGTACTCCGACTCCAATCACAGATACGCAGTATTTT CASTPTPITDTQYF
. . TRBJ2-1 TRBV9 TGTGCCAGCAGTCCCATCCCAGGGTTTTCAAATGAGCAGTTCTTC CASSPIPGFSNEQFF
. . TRBJ1-1 TRBV20-1 TGCAGTGCTACAGGGCCGGCTTTCTTT CSATGPAFF
TRBD1 . TRBJ2-2 TRBV6-5 TGTGCCAGCAGCATGGGACAGGGGTGGGCCGGGGAGCTGTTTTTT CASSMGQGWAGELFF
TRBD1 once TRBJ1-1 TRBV29-1 TGCAGCGGGAGGGACAGAGCAAACACTGAAGCTTTCTTT CSGRDRANTEAFF
. . TRBJ1-2 TRBV30 TGTGCCTGGAGCCAGCCTAACTATGGCTACACCTTC CAWSQPNYGYTF
. few TRBJ2-5 TRBV5-1 TGCGCCAGCAGCTTGGGCCAAGGGGCTCAAGAGACCCAGTACTTC CASSLGQGAQETQYF
. . TRBJ2-5 TRBV9 TGTGCCAGCAGCGTAGACCGTAGCGTGTACCAAGAGACCCAGTACTTC CASSVDRSVYQETQYF
. . TRBJ2-3 TRBV29-1 TGCAGCGTCCGAACCGAGGACGTGACAGATACGCAGTATTTT CSVRTEDVTDTQYF
. . TRBJ1-5 TRBV5-6 TGTGCCAGCAGCTTACAGGGATATCAGCCCCAGCATTTT CASSLQGYQPQHF
. . TRBJ2-5 TRBV6-5 TGTGCCAGCAGTTACGGGGGTTTGGAGGAGACCCAGTACTTC CASSYGGLEETQYF
. . TRBJ1-1 TRBV15 TGTGCCACCAGCAGAGATGTGCACACTGAAGCTTTCTTT CATSRDVHTEAFF
. . TRBJ1-1 TRBV6-5 TGTGCCAGCAGTCCCTACACTGAAGCTTTCTTT CASSPYTEAFF
. . TRBJ1-5 TRBV19 TGTGCCAGTAGTACGAGGGGTGAAGATCAGCCCCAGCATTTT CASSTRGEDQPQHF
. . TRBJ1-6 TRBV7-2 TGTGCCAGCAGCTTATCGGACGGGAGGGTCCCCACCCTCCACTTT CASSLSDGRVPTLHF